This T cell receptor beta chain was captured by sequencing in a study of cytomegalovirus exposure and HLA in healthy donors (dated 2017 in TCRdb). A note on the overall study: In an earlier analysis of 450 to 750 of the donors, about 260 Gb of sequence data and 95 million to 130 million unique TCR beta sequences from about 180 million T cells were reported. Donor age, sex, ethnicity and CMV serostatus were collected together with the repertoire data. In an earlier analysis of a few hundred of the donors, high-throughput TCR beta sequencing was used to judge whether each TCR beta V gene segment behaved as functional or pseudogenic. Both class I and class II loci were covered by HLA typing, at four-digit resolution. Typing coverage differed by locus: A, B, C, DRB1 and DQB1 were typed in roughly 620-630 donors, DQA1 in about 560, DPA1 in 600 to 610, and DPB1 in roughly 470. In the later analysis, no new phenotypic data were used to find candidate immune exposures; instead, reliance was placed on TCR beta sequences and their occurrence across donors. A later analysis re-analyzed previously published TCR beta repertoires from approximately 670 donors and added high-resolution HLA genotyping to study TCR occurrence patterns. Among the roughly 390 genotyped donors, 75% to 90% belonged to the genetic ancestry cluster associated with self-reported Caucasian donors. Every discovery cohort repertoire had been produced on one sequencing platform. The study combined high-throughput TCR immunosequencing, statistical association of individual TCRs with disease status, and machine learning to predict cytomegalovirus infection status. Roughly 300 gigabases of sequencing data and some 85 million unique TCR sequences were included in an early release covering around 650 HLA-typed donors. In a later genetic analysis, genome-wide SNP genotypes for about 60% of the 666 donors were used, and that subset was treated as a discovery cohort. Four or five DR-DQ haplotypes were treated as single units for association and clustering because of strong linkage in the cohort. The study aimed to test whether cataloging public T cell receptors could reveal signatures of past pathogen exposure. The study used immunosequencing to profile the T cell repertoires of approximately 690 subjects and linked those repertoires to cytomegalovirus serostatus. A separate validation cohort of 100 to 150 different subjects was used in addition to the approximately 700-subject first cohort. Across 300 to 500 genotyped donors of the cohort, an average of 235,054 unique TCR beta nucleotide sequences per donor were sequenced, and 15% to 20% of those sequences were non-productive. Paper-wide results and their limitations: Most CMV-associated TCR beta chains appeared to be HLA-restricted in a later analysis, and the HLA associations seemed to be driven largely by CMV exposure. Compared with equally common non-associated chains, HLA-associated TCR beta chains in a later analysis were more clonally expanded and had lower generation probabilities. The cohort was sequenced for TCR beta chains only, and without alpha or paired-chain data the features that could be detected were limited. The authors suggested that the approach could potentially be generalized to other disease states and immunological phenotypes. Assigning TCR associations to individual alleles was difficult when HLA alleles, especially DR and DQ, strongly co-occurred. A further reported finding was that TCR beta sequences accurately predicted the HLA-A and HLA-B alleles for most subjects in the first cohort. Broadly in line with IMGT annotations, most TCR beta V segments showed up in productive rearrangements about 87% or about 30% of the time in an earlier analysis of roughly 590 of the donors. At a false discovery rate of 0.05, a later analysis linked 16,951 TCR beta sequences to specific HLA alleles. In a later genetic analysis, a missense DCLRE1C variant was associated with V-gene and J-gene trimming of TCR beta chains, and the association was replicated in an independent cohort. In the study, 150 to 200 TCR beta chains were listed as associated with cytomegalovirus. According to a later analysis, TCR association rates differed among HLA loci, with DRB1 alleles showing the most associated TCRs and HLA-C alleles showing the fewest. Three of the identified cytomegalovirus-associated TCR beta chains were confirmed in vitro to be specific for cytomegalovirus antigens. Roughly uniform sequencing depth across donors was assumed in presence/absence analyses, although this assumption may not hold. The only immune exposure information available for the cohort was CMV serostatus. Because counts were too low, about 18 rarely observed V segments, including chromosome 9 orphons, were left out of the earlier analysis of some 640 of the donors. In both the original and validation cohorts, the classifier was reported to diagnose cytomegalovirus status with high specificity and sensitivity. A later analysis reported that several top co-occurrence clusters appeared linked to parvovirus B19, influenza, CMV and Epstein-Barr virus. Across donors, most TCR sequences were observed very rarely, whereas some public TCRs were present in many individuals. According to a later genetic analysis, donors in an Asian-associated ancestry cluster had fewer N-insertions in productive TCRs than the approximately 700-donor mean. Linkage disequilibrium might explain the correlated functional status among segregating V segments, but an unknown experimental factor could not be ruled out. Some IMGT-functional V segments, including TRBV6-2 and TRBV6-3, could not be distinguished by the 87-base-pair reads and were therefore excluded. Because some donors lacked HLA typing at each locus, the association tests relied only on the typed subset. A group of highly shared sequence variants was considered likely to be a technical artifact of the sequencing pipeline.

A few counts support this clone. Its antigen is not yet known. Within one base of it there is no much larger clone, and no base qualities were kept. Library creation used the immunoSEQ multiplex PCR assay. For the multiplex PCR, a mixture combining 60 forward primers for TCR Vbeta segments and 13 reverse primers for TCR Jbeta segments was used. The CDR3 region of rearranged TCR beta genes was amplified from genomic DNA by a multiplex PCR assay. The Illumina HiSeq System was used to sequence the amplified TCR beta libraries as 87-base-pair reads. The study's own analysis went as follows. A later analysis tallied around 82 million unique TCR beta chains across the approximately 670 repertoires, and some 12 million of those chains were shared by two or more donors. To remove PCR and sequencing errors, raw reads were error-corrected and collapsed into unique sequences using a nearest-neighbor algorithm that merged closely related sequences. V, D and J gene segments were assigned by aligning CDR3 sequences to IMGT reference sequences. Each retained sequence needed at least a six-nucleotide match to both a V gene segment and a J gene segment. A rearrangement counted as productive if the CDR3 had no stop codons and remained in frame with V and J, and every other rearrangement counted as non-productive. Following IMGT convention, CDR3 was defined as the stretch from the second conserved V-encoded cysteine to the conserved J-encoded phenylalanine. The earlier analysis of about 530 of the donors excluded any sequence lacking an unambiguous match to a single V gene segment. In an earlier analysis of more than 500 of the donors, a V segment was called functional when productive rearrangements were above 56.7%, and segregating when the standard deviation between donors exceeded 5%. A statistical classification framework was developed to diagnose cytomegalovirus status using the catalog of TCR beta chain sequences. In a later analysis, TCR nucleotide sequences were compared against IMGT/GENE-DB human TR gene sequences so that V and J genes could be assigned. A later analysis assigned CDR3 sequences and most-parsimonious VDJ recombination scenarios with the TCRdist pipeline. In a later analysis, every TCR beta chain was defined by the combination of its CDR3 amino acid sequence and its V-gene family, and reads without a unique V-gene family were dropped. As a way to deal with suspected cross-contamination and a sequencing artifact, a later analysis dropped 450 to 700 nucleotide sequences that were highly shared and had low generation probability. A later analysis calculated a clonal expansion index for each public chain from normalized within-repertoire ranks of inferred template counts. In a later analysis, generation probabilities were computed using a VDJ recombination model fitted to out-of-frame rearrangements, and the results were checked against IGoR. Hypergeometric tests were used in a later analysis to score TCR-TCR, TCR-HLA and TCR-CMV co-occurrence, with a repertoire-size bias correction applied to the TCR pairs. A later analysis estimated false discovery rates by permuting HLA or CMV assignments 20 times. A later analysis grouped co-occurring TCRs with DBSCAN, adding TCRdist sequence similarity when clustering within HLA-allele-positive subsets. Repertoires with fewer than 30,000 or more than 120,000 public chains, plus five repertoires with anomalous nucleotide sharing, were excluded from co-occurrence clustering. TCRdb took this table from immuneACCESS and kept in-frame rearrangements with V and J called. Such tables lack part of the clones; where checked against another copy, unresolved V genes explain under half of the gap, and the rest is unexplained. V, J and clone size are taken as reported in that table, and D and trimming were inferred from the DNA itself. Recorded for this sample are about 160,000 clones; around 80% of them occurred a single time. 1.5% of the sample goes to the ten largest clones.

The germline V gene encodes CDR1 SGHRS and CDR2 YFSETQ. The junction shows trimming of 1 base on V and 2 bases on J, and the gene matches do not reach 12 bases of it. The cysteine opens and the phenylalanine closes a CDR3 of 18 amino acids. The only DNA kept is the CDR3, 54 bases in frame from the first base. The cohort comprised around 700 healthy bone marrow donors. Cohort members were all nominally healthy when sampled, although unrecorded immune exposures were likely present. The donor tested CMV seropositive and was one of the 289 seropositive cohort members. A peripheral blood sample was collected from each donor, and TCR beta sequencing was performed on peripheral blood mononuclear cells. The Qiagen DNeasy Blood Extraction Kit was used to extract genomic DNA from the blood cell samples.

This receptor was obtained from a girl aged 5 to 17 in good health and CMV-seropositive. Sequenced: PBMCs. The rearrangement combines TRBV5-1 with TRBJ2-1; the central 7 bases match TRBD2. DNA sequence: TGCGCCAGCAGCTTGACACCGGGACTACCGCCCCCCTACAATGAGCAGTTCTTC. Its product reads: CASSLTPGLPPPYNEQFF.